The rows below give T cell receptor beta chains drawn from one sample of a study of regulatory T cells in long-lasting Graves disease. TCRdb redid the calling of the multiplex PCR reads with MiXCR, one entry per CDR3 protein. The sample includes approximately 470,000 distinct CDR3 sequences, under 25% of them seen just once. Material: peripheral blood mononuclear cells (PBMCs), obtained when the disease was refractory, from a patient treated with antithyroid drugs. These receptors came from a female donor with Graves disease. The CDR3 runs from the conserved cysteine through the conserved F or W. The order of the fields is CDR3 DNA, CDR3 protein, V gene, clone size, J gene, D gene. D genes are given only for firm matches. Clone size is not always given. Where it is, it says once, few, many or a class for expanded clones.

TGTGCCAGCAGCTTGGCGGGGACAGGTCTTAATGAAAAACTGTTTTTT | CASSLAGTGLNEKLFF | TRBV5-5 | many | TRBJ1-4 | TRBD1
TGCAGTGCTAGAGCAGGGCAGAATAATTCACCCCTCCACTTT | CSARAGQNNSPLHF | TRBV20-1 | many | TRBJ1-6 | .
TGTGCCAGCAGTTCTCCTAGCGGGAGGATGGCCTACGAGCAGTACTTC | CASSSPSGRMAYEQYF | TRBV28 | few | TRBJ2-7 | TRBD2
TGTGCCAGCAGCCAACAACAGGGGTCGAACACCGGGGAGCTGTTTTTT | CASSQQQGSNTGELFF | TRBV7-9 | once | TRBJ2-2 | TRBD1
TGTGCCATCAGTGACCAGTTCGGGCAGAATTACACCGGGGAGCTGTTTTTT | CAISDQFGQNYTGELFF | TRBV10-3 | many | TRBJ2-2 | .
TGTGCCAGCAGCTTAACCGGGAGAGCTACTGAGCAGTTCTTC | CASSLTGRATEQFF | TRBV11-2 | . | TRBJ2-1 | .
TGTGCCAGCAGCTTCACCGGGACTTCTAATTCACCCCTCCACTTT | CASSFTGTSNSPLHF | TRBV7-3 | many | TRBJ1-6 | .
TGTGCCAGCACCTCGGGGACACAAAACACTGAAGCTTTCTTT | CASTSGTQNTEAFF | TRBV12-3/TRBV12-4 | . | TRBJ1-1 | .
TGTGCCAGCAGCGAAGGACTAGCGGGGCTGGATACGCAGTATTTT | CASSEGLAGLDTQYF | TRBV9 | . | TRBJ2-3 | TRBD2
TGTGCCAGCAGCGACGCTCCGAGAGGGAACACCGGGGAGCTGTTTTTT | CASSDAPRGNTGELFF | TRBV11-2 | many | TRBJ2-2 | .
TGTGCCAGCAGCCCGCTAGCGGGAGAGTCCTACAATGAGCAGTTCTTC | CASSPLAGESYNEQFF | TRBV7-3 | many | TRBJ2-1 | TRBD2
TGCAGTGCTAGACCCGGGACTCTTCAAGAGACCCAGTACTTC | CSARPGTLQETQYF | TRBV20-1 | . | TRBJ2-5 | .
TGTGCCAGCAGTTTCAGGGCCACCGGGGAGCTGTTTTTT | CASSFRATGELFF | TRBV11-3 | many | TRBJ2-2 | .
TGTGCCAGCAGCTTCGTGGAGATGGATACGCAGTATTTT | CASSFVEMDTQYF | TRBV11-3 | . | TRBJ2-3 | .
TGTGCCAGTAAAGTCCTAGGGGTCAGGACGCTTTCTGGGGCCAACGTCCTGACTTTC | CASKVLGVRTLSGANVLTF | TRBV19 | . | TRBJ2-6 | .
TGTGCCACCAGCAGAGGGGGGGGACAGGTGATGGGAGGGCAGTACTTC | CATSRGGGQVMGGQYF | TRBV15 | many | TRBJ2-7 | .
TGCAGTGCCTCAGAACATCGGGGGAACATTCAGTACTTC | CSASEHRGNIQYF | TRBV20-1 | few | TRBJ2-4 | .
TGTGCCAGCAGCCCGTCAGATTCGGGAGGGGACAATGAGCAGTTCTTC | CASSPSDSGGDNEQFF | TRBV9 | . | TRBJ2-1 | TRBD2
TGCGCCAGCAGCGGGAATACCTACGAGCAGTACTTC | CASSGNTYEQYF | TRBV10-2 | . | TRBJ2-7 | .
TGCGCCAGCAGCTCGGGTGCAACTAATGAAAAACTGTTTTTT | CASSSGATNEKLFF | TRBV5-1 | many | TRBJ1-4 | .
TGTGCCAGCAGCCGGACAGGGAACACCGGGGAGCTGTTTTTT | CASSRTGNTGELFF | TRBV11-2 | many | TRBJ2-2 | TRBD1
TGTGCCAGCAGCGGTGGACTAGGGGTAGCCAAAAACATTCAGTACTTC | CASSGGLGVAKNIQYF | TRBV7-9 | . | TRBJ2-4 | TRBD2
TGTGCCAGCAGGGGGTACTATAATTCACCCCTCCACTTT | CASRGYYNSPLHF | TRBV28 | many | TRBJ1-6 | .
TGTGCCAGTATTCTGGGGACAGGGTCTCGCTATGGCTACACCTTC | CASILGTGSRYGYTF | TRBV19 | . | TRBJ1-2 | TRBD1
TGTGCCAGCAGTTCGGAACTAGCGGTTACCTACGAGCAGTACTTC | CASSSELAVTYEQYF | TRBV2 | many | TRBJ2-7 | TRBD2
TGTGCCAGCAGCTTAGCGGGAGGTCGCCACGAGCAGTACTTC | CASSLAGGRHEQYF | TRBV7-8 | . | TRBJ2-7 | .
TGTGCCATCAGTGAGGGTAACGGTGAAAAACTGTTTTTT | CAISEGNGEKLFF | TRBV10-3 | few | TRBJ1-4 | .
TGTGCCAGCAGCTTAGGGACTCACACAGATACGCAGTATTTT | CASSLGTHTDTQYF | TRBV7-2 | . | TRBJ2-3 | .
TGCGCCAGCAGCTTGGAAGGACTGACCTATGGCTACACCTTC | CASSLEGLTYGYTF | TRBV5-1 | many | TRBJ1-2 | .
TGTGCCAGCAATTGGGACAGGTTTGGAAACACCATATATTTT | CASNWDRFGNTIYF | TRBV12-3/TRBV12-4 | many | TRBJ1-3 | TRBD1
TGTGCCAGCAGCTTGATAGCGGGAGGGATAAACACCGGGGAGCTGTTTTTT | CASSLIAGGINTGELFF | TRBV7-3 | . | TRBJ2-2 | TRBD2
TGTGCCAGCAGCTTACCAACGGGCGGGACCTACGAGCAGTACTTC | CASSLPTGGTYEQYF | TRBV7-9 | . | TRBJ2-7 | .
TGTGCCAGCAGCCTGCGAATAACAGGGGACACCGGGGAGCTGTTTTTT | CASSLRITGDTGELFF | TRBV7-9 | many | TRBJ2-2 | TRBD1
TGTGCCATCAGTGAAACGACAGGGCGAGGAGCCTACGAGCAGTACTTC | CAISETTGRGAYEQYF | TRBV10-3 | few | TRBJ2-7 | TRBD1
TGTGCCAGCAGCTTGATTACTAGCGGTACCGAGCAGTACTTC | CASSLITSGTEQYF | TRBV5-6 | . | TRBJ2-7 | TRBD2
TGTGCCAGCAGGCCCGCAGGGACAACCTACGAGCAGTACTTC | CASRPAGTTYEQYF | TRBV6-1 | few | TRBJ2-7 | .
TGTGCCAGCATCCCTGGTGGCGTCCGGGGAGGCTGCACCTTC | CASIPGGVRGGCTF | TRBV28 | . | TRBJ1-2 | .
TGTGCCAGCAGTCCTACCGGGACCCAGACCGGGGAGCTGTTTTTT | CASSPTGTQTGELFF | TRBV6-2/TRBV6-3 | . | TRBJ2-2 | .
TGTGCCAGCAGCCAGGACAGAACAACTAATGAAAAACTGTTTTTT | CASSQDRTTNEKLFF | TRBV7-9 | few | TRBJ1-4 | .
TGTGCCTGGAAGCAGGGCCATGACGGGGAGCCCCAGCATTTT | CAWKQGHDGEPQHF | TRBV30 | . | TRBJ1-5 | .
TGTGCCAGCAGCCCCCAGACAGGGGGCGTTGAGCAGTTCTTC | CASSPQTGGVEQFF | TRBV7-9 | . | TRBJ2-1 | TRBD1
TGTGCCAGCAGTCCTCGTATAGGACTAGCGGGGAACACCGGGGAGCTGTTTTTT | CASSPRIGLAGNTGELFF | TRBV6-1 | few | TRBJ2-2 | TRBD2
TGTGCCAGCAGTTGGGACAGGGGTTTAGATGAAAAACTGTTTTTT | CASSWDRGLDEKLFF | TRBV28 | many | TRBJ1-4 | TRBD1
TGTGCCAGCAGCCAAGATTCAGGGGTCAACTATGGCTACACCTTC | CASSQDSGVNYGYTF | TRBV3-1 | many | TRBJ1-2 | .
TGTGCCTGCCCCGGATGGGGGTTCGCCGGGGAGCTGTTTTTT | CACPGWGFAGELFF | TRBV30 | few | TRBJ2-2 | .
TGTGCCAGTAGTCCAGGTCGAAAAAACATTCAGTACTTC | CASSPGRKNIQYF | TRBV19 | . | TRBJ2-4 | .
TGCAGTGCTAGTACGGCTAGCGGCAGCTACGAGCAGTACTTC | CSASTASGSYEQYF | TRBV20-1 | few | TRBJ2-7 | TRBD2
TGTGCCACCAGTGATCCTACAGGGGGCAACACCGGGGAGCTGTTTTTT | CATSDPTGGNTGELFF | TRBV24-1 | many | TRBJ2-2 | TRBD1
TGTGCCAGCAGCTTAGTCGTTGGAAATCAGTTGTTTTTT | CASSLVVGNQLFF | TRBV7-2 | . | TRBJ1-4 | .
TGTGCCAGCAGTTTAACCAGGGGGCCCTACGAGCAGTACTTC | CASSLTRGPYEQYF | TRBV12-3/TRBV12-4 | many | TRBJ2-7 | TRBD1
TGTACCAGCAGCTTCCGGGGAATTAACACCGGGGAGCTGTTTTTT | CTSSFRGINTGELFF | TRBV6-1 | . | TRBJ2-2 | .
TGTGCCAGCAGTGAGTTCAGGGGGCCAGCCTATGGCTACACCTTC | CASSEFRGPAYGYTF | TRBV6-1 | many | TRBJ1-2 | TRBD1
TGTGCCAGTAGTCCCTCCCACGACTATGGCTACACCTTC | CASSPSHDYGYTF | TRBV19 | . | TRBJ1-2 | .
TGCGCCAGCAGCCCTCCCGGGACAGGGAACGAGCAGTACTTC | CASSPPGTGNEQYF | TRBV5-1 | . | TRBJ2-7 | TRBD1